Below, 3 T cell receptor beta chains from the same sample are listed, as sequenced in a study of CD8 T cells in ankylosing spondylitis. One entry per CDR3 protein results from TCRdb running MiXCR on the 5' RACE reads. The sample records some 150,000 distinct CDR3 sequences, roughly 10% being singletons. The sequenced sample consisted of blood, either unsorted or a sorted T cell fraction (not recorded which). The receptors originated from a female donor with ankylosing spondylitis or in good health (not recorded which).

This clonotype came up a few times. The chain recombines TRBV5-5 with TRBJ1-1; 8 positions agree with TRBD1. Germline lookup yields CDR1 SGHKS and CDR2 YYEKEE (reference sequence). Losses at the gene ends were 0 bases for V and 4 bases for J; bases not matched to a gene: 5. The CDR3 length is 15 residues. CDR3 amino acids: CASSLGGGTGTEAFF. For the CDR3, the DNA is TGTGCCAGCAGCTTGGGAGGGGGGACAGGCACTGAAGCTTTCTTT. The full variable domain, with the rest looked up from reference TRBV5-5 and TRBJ1-1, is DAGVTQSPTHLIKTRGQQVTLRCSPISGHKSVSWYQQVLGQGPQFIFQYYEKEERGRGNFPDRFSARQFPNYSSELNVNALLLGDSALYLCASSLGGGTGTEAFFGQGTRLTVV.

This clonotype was seen many times. The chain uses TRBV24-1 and TRBJ2-1, with 10 bases matching TRBD1. The CDR3 consists of 17 residues. V lost 1 base, J lost 9 bases, and 11 bases stayed unmatched. Germline assignment: CDR1 KGHDR and CDR2 SFDVKD. The CDR3, as DNA: TGTGCCACCAGTGATTTACAGGCGGGACAGGGGCAGGGTGAGCAGTTCTTC. This encodes CATSDLQAGQGQGEQFF.

This clonotype came up many times. The CDR3 spells CASSTSGTFYEQYF. The DNA for the CDR3 is TGCGCCAGCAGCACCTCCGGGACATTCTACGAGCAGTACTTC. The V call is TRBV5-1, the J call TRBJ2-7; a weak D match, TRBD1 (6 bases). The germline V and J ends were trimmed by 4 bases and 3 bases, with 14 bases remaining between them. The V gene's germline CDR1 is SGHRS and CDR2 YFSETQ. CDR3 length equals 14 residues. The full variable domain, with the rest looked up from reference TRBV5-1 and TRBJ2-7, is KAGVTQTPRYLIKTRGQQVTLSCSPISGHRSVSWYQQTPGQGLQFLFEYFSETQRNKGNFPGRFSGRQFSNSRSEMNVSTLELGDSALYLCASSTSGTFYEQYFGPGTRLTVT.